Shown below are 6 T cell receptor beta chains from a single sample sequenced in a study of cytomegalovirus exposure and HLA in healthy donors. PCR amplification relied on 60 Vbeta primers (plus 13 Jbeta primers). Repertoires were generated with immunoSEQ multiplex PCR, while TCRdb's copy carries only in-frame clones and drops some. The sample shows over 150,000 clones, about 79% of them seen only once. Sample: PBMCs. These receptors were taken from a boy younger than 10 in good health and CMV-seronegative.

The V gene is TRBV5-4, the J gene TRBJ2-3; 11 nucleotides agree with TRBD2. CDR1 and CDR2 (germline): SGHNT, YYREEE (reference sequence). V lost 6 bases to trimming and J lost 8 bases; unmatched junction nucleotides: 14. The CDR3 runs to 16 residues. CDR3 region: CASTPTSSGGLGTQYF. The CDR3 nucleotides read TGTGCCAGCACCCCAACCTCTAGCGGGGGGTTGGGTACGCAGTATTTT.

The rearrangement links TRBV7-3 to TRBJ2-1; 11 nucleotides line up with TRBD2. With V trimmed by 4 bases and J by 9 bases, 8 bases remained unmatched. Germline V gene lookup returns CDR1 SGHTA and CDR2 FQGTGA. This CDR3 has 15 residues. For the CDR3, the DNA is TGTGCCAGCAGCTCGATAGCGGGGGGGCGGAGTGAGCAGTTCTTC. It is translated as CASSSIAGGRSEQFF.

The rearrangement uses TRBV5-5 and TRBJ2-2; 12 bases fit TRBD2. Trimming at V came to 4 bases and at J to 2 bases, leaving 9 bases not matched to a gene. Germline V CDR1 and CDR2: SGHKS, YYEKEE (reference sequence). The CDR3 is made up of 18 amino acids. The CDR3 spells CASSPGLAGSPNTGELFF. In DNA form, the CDR3 reads TGTGCCAGCAGCCCCGGACTAGCGGGATCACCCAACACCGGGGAGCTGTTTTTT.

The chain couples TRBV9 to TRBJ2-1; D unresolved. Germline CDR1 is SGDLS and CDR2 is YYNGEE. The CDR3 sequence is 14 residues long. Trimming removed 0 bases from V and 6 bases from J, with 10 bases in between. The CDR3 reads CASSVAPLGNEQFF. The CDR3 nucleotides are TGTGCCAGCAGCGTAGCCCCCCTCGGCAATGAGCAGTTCTTC.

CDR3 amino acids: CASSPPVTTEQFF. CDR3 DNA: TGTGCCAGCTCACCACCCGTTACAACTGAGCAGTTCTTC. This chain uses TRBV18 with TRBJ2-1; the D is unclear. The CDR3 extends over 13 amino acids. Per germline, CDR1 KGHSH and CDR2 LQKENI. Trimming cost V 0 bases and J 9 bases, with 9 bases left between them.

This clone was observed once. The chain couples TRBV6-5 to TRBJ1-1; 7 bases line up with TRBD1. This CDR3 has 15 residues. Germline values: CDR1 MNHEY, CDR2 SVGAGI. Trimming removed 6 bases from V and 0 bases from J; junction bases left unmatched: 7. The CDR3 spells CASRLQGSMNTEAFF. The CDR3 coding sequence is TGTGCCAGCAGATTACAGGGGTCGATGAACACTGAAGCTTTCTTT.